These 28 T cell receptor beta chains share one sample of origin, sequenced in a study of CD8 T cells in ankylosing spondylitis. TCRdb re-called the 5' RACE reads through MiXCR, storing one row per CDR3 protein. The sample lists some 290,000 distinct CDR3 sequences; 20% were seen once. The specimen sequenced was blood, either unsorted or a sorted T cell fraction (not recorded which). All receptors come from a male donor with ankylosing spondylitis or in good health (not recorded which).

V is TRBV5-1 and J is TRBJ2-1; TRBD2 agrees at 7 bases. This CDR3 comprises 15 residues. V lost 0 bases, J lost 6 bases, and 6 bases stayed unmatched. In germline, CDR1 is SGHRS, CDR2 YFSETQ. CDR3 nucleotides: TGCGCCAGCAGCTTGGAGCCTAGCGGACTCAATGAGCAGTTCTTC. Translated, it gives CASSLEPSGLNEQFF.

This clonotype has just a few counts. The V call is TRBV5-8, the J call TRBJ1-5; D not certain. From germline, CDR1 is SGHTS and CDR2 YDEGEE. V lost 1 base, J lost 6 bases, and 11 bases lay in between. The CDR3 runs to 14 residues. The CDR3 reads CASSLQGRRQPQHF. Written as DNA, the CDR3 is TGTGCCAGCAGCTTGCAAGGGAGGCGTCAGCCCCAGCATTTT.

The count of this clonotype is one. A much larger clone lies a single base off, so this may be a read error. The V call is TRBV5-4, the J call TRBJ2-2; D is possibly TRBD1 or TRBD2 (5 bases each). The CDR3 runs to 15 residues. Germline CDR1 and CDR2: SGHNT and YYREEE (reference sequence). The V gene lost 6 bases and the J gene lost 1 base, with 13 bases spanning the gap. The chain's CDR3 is CASNTGTVNTGELFF. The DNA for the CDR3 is TGTGCCAGCAACACCGGGACGGTGAACACCGGGGAGCTGTTTTTT. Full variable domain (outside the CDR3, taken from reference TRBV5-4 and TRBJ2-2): ETGVTQSPTHLIKTRGQQVTLRCSSQSGHNTVSWYQQALGQGPQFIFQYYREEENGRGNFPPRFSGLQFPNYSSELNVNALELDDSALYLCASNTGTVNTGELFFGEGSRLTVL.

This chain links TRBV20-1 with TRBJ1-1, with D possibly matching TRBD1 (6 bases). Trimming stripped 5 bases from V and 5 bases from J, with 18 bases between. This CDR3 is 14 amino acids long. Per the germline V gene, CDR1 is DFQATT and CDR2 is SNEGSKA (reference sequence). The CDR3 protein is CSAPPGLQGTEAFF. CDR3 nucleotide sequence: TGCAGTGCTCCTCCGGGACTCCAGGGGACTGAAGCTTTCTTT.

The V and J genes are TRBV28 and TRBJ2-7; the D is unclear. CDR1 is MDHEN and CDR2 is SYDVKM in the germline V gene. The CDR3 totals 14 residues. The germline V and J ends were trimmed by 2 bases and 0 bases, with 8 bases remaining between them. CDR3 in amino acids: CASSLGVYSYEQYV. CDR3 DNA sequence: TGTGCCAGCAGTTTAGGAGTTTACTCCTACGAGCAGTACGTC.

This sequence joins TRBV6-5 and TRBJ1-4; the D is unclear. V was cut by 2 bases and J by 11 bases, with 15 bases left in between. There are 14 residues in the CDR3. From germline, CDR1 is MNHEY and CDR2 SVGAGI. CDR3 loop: CASSYEMYSEKLFF. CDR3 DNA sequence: TGTGCCAGCAGTTACGAGATGTACAGTGAGAAACTGTTTTTT.

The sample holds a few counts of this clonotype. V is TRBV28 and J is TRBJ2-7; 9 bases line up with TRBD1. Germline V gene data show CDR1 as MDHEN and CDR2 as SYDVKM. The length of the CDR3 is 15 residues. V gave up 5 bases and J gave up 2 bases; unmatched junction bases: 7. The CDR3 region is CASSTPDRGTYEQYV. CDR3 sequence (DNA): TGTGCCAGCAGTACCCCAGACAGGGGGACCTACGAGCAGTACGTC.

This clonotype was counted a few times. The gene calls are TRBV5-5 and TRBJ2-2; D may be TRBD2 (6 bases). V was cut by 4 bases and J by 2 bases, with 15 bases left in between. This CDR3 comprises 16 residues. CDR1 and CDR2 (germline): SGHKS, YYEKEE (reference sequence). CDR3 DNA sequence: TGTGCCAGCAGCCCCAAGGAGGGAATAAACACCGGGGAGCTGTTTTTT. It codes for CASSPKEGINTGELFF.

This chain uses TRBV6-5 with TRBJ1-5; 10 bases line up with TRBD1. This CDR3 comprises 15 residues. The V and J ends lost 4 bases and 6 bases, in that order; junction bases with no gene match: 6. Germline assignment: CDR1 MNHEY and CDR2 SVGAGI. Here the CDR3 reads CASSSGTGVGQPQHF. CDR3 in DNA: TGTGCCAGCAGTTCCGGGACAGGGGTAGGTCAGCCCCAGCATTTT.

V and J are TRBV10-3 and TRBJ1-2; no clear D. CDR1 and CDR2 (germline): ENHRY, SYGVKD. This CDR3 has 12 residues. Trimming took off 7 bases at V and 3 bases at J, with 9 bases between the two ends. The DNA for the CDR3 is TGTGCCATCACCGGGGTGGACTATGGCTACACCTTC. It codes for CAITGVDYGYTF.

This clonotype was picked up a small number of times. The CDR3 protein is CASSESMGRPFF. DNA of the CDR3: TGCGCCAGCAGTGAGTCGATGGGGAGACCTTTCTTT. The rearrangement links TRBV10-1 to TRBJ1-1; D call uncertain. V was cut by 0 bases and J by 12 bases, with 11 bases left in between. Germline lookup yields CDR1 WNHNN and CDR2 SYGVQD (reference sequence). This CDR3 has 12 residues.

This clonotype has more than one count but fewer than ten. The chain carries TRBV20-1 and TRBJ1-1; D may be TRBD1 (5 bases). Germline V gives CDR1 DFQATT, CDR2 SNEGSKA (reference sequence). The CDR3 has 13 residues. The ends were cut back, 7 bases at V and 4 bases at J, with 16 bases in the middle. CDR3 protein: CSGLGDEGTEAFF. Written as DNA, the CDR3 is TGCAGTGGTCTGGGGGATGAGGGCACTGAAGCTTTCTTT.

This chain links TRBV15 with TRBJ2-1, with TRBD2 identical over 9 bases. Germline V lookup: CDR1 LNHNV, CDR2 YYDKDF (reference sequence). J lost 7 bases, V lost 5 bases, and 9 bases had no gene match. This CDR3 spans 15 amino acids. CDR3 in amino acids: CATSYWREGENEQFF. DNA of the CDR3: TGTGCCACCAGCTATTGGCGGGAGGGAGAAAATGAGCAGTTCTTC.

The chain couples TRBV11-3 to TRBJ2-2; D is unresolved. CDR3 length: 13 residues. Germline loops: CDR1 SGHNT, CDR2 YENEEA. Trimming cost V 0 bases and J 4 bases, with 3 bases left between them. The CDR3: CASSLDSTGELFF. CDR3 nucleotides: TGTGCCAGCAGCTTAGACAGCACCGGGGAGCTGTTTTTT.

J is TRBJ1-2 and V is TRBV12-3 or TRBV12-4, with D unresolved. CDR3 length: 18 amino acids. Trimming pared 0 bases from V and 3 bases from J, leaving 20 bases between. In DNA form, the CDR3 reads TGTGCCAGCAGTTTAGCCCTCTCGGACCCAGGTGGGGACTATGGCTACACCTTC. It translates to CASSLALSDPGGDYGYTF.

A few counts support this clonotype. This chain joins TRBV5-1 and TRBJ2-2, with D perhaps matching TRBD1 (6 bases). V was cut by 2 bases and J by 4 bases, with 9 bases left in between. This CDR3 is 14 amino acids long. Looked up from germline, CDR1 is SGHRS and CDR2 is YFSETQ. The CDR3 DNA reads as TGCGCCAGCAGCTTTACAGGGCCCACCGGGGAGCTGTTTTTT. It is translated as CASSFTGPTGELFF.

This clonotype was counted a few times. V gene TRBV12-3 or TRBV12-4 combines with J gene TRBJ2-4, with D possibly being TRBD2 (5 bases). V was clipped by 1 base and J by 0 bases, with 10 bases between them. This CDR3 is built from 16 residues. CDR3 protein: CASSLGTPLAKNIQYF. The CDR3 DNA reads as TGTGCCAGCAGTTTAGGGACTCCTCTAGCCAAAAACATTCAGTACTTC.

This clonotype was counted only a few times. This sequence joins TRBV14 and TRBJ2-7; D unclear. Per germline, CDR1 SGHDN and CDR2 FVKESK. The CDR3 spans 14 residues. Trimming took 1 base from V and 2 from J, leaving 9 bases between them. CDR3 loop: CASSQGPLPYEQYV. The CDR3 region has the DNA TGTGCCAGCAGCCAAGGACCCTTACCCTACGAGCAGTACGTC.

As DNA, the CDR3 is TGTGCCAGCAGTGCAAGCGGGGGGGCGACAGATACGCAGTATTTT. Its protein product is CASSASGGATDTQYF. The V and J genes are TRBV6-4 and TRBJ2-3, with TRBD2 matching 10 bases. The ends lost 4 bases at V and 3 bases at J; junction bases unmatched: 4. The V gene's germline CDR1 is MRHNA and CDR2 SNTAGT. The CDR3 has 15 residues.

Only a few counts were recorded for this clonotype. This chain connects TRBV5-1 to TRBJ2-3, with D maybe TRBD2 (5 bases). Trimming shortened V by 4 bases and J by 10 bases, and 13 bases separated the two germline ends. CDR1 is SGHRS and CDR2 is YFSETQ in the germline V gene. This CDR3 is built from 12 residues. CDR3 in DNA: TGCGCCAGCAGCCTGGACTTGTTAGCGCAGTATTTT. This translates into CASSLDLLAQYF.

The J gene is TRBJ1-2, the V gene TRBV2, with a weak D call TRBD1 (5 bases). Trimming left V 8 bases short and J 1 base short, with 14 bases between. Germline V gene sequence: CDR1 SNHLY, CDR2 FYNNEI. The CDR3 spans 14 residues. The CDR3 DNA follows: TGTGCCAGCTTCCCCTTGACAGATAACTATGGCTACACCTTC. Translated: CASFPLTDNYGYTF.

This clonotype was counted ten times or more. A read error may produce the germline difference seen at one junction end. Here the CDR3 reads CASSLVGSSYNEQFF. The CDR3 DNA is TGTGCCAGCAGTTTAGTGGGCAGTTCCTACAATGAGCAGTTCTTC. The rearrangement joins TRBV5-1 to TRBJ2-1; D not resolved. CDR3 size: 15 residues. Germline CDR1 and CDR2: SGHRS and YFSETQ.

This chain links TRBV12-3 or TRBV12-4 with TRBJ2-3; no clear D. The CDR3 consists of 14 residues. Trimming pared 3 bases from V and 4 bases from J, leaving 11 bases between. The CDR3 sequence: CASSFSRAADTQYF. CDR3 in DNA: TGTGCCAGCAGTTTTTCCCGGGCTGCAGATACGCAGTATTTT.

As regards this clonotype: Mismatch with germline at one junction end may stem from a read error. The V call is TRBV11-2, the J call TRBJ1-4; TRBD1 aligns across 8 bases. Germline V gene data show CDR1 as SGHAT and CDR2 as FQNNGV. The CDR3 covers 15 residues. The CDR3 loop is CVSSLSQGGNEKLFF. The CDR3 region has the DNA TGTGTCAGCAGCTTATCACAGGGGGGTAATGAAAAACTGTTTTTT.

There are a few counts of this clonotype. The DNA for the CDR3 is TGCGCCAGCAGCTCATCCGTGATGGGACCAGATACGCAGTATTTT. Encoded protein: CASSSSVMGPDTQYF. This chain links TRBV4-1 with TRBJ2-3; D is perhaps TRBD1 or TRBD2 (5 bases each). This CDR3 has 15 amino acids. CDR1 and CDR2 from the germline V gene are MGHRA and YSYEKL. V shed 5 bases and J shed 4 bases, with 16 bases lying between them.

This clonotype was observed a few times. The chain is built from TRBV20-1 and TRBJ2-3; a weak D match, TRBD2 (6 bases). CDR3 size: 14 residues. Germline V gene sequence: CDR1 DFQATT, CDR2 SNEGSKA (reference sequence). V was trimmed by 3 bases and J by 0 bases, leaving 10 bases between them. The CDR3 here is CSASWGTSTDTQYF. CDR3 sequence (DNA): TGCAGTGCTAGTTGGGGGACTAGCACAGATACGCAGTATTTT.

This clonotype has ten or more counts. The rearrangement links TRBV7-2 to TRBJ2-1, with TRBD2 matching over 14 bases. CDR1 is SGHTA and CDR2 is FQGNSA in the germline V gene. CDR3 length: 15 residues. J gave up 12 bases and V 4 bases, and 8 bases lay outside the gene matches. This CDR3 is CASSYGTSGRTRQFF. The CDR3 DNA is TGTGCCAGCAGCTACGGGACTAGCGGGAGAACCCGGCAGTTCTTC.

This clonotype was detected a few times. The CDR3 protein is CATSAWGSYEQYV. Here the CDR3 DNA reads TGTGCCACCAGTGCCTGGGGTTCCTACGAGCAGTACGTC. This sequence joins TRBV15 and TRBJ2-7; D is ambiguous. Per germline, CDR1 LNHNV and CDR2 YYDKDF (reference sequence). This CDR3 comprises 13 residues. Trimming stripped 6 bases from V and 1 base from J, with 10 bases between.